A selection of T cell receptor beta chains follows, all from one sample in a study of OX40 agonist ivuxolimab in advanced cancers. Sequenced by immunoSEQ multiplex PCR; TCRdb stores in-frame clones only, minus some. The table lists approximately 74,000 clones, 90% of them singletons. Material: CD4+ or CD8+ T cells sorted from blood, obtained in a trial of the OX40 agonist ivuxolimab. The receptors originated from an adult with an advanced solid tumor such as melanoma, head and neck, liver or kidney cancer. Both conserved end residues are part of each CDR3. The D gene is left open where the match is weak. Where a row states a size, it is once, few, many or the class of an expanded clone; other rows omit it.

V	J	size	D	DNA	CDR3
TRBV21-1	TRBJ1-2	-	-	TGTGCCAGCAGCAACGGGAGGTGGGCCCGAAAAGGCTATGGCTACACCTTC	CASSNGRWARKGYGYTF
TRBV7-2	TRBJ2-7	-	TRBD1	TGTGCCAGCAGCGCAACTCCGGGACAGGGATCCTACGAGCAGTACTTC	CASSATPGQGSYEQYF
TRBV28	TRBJ1-2	-	-	TGTGCCAGCAGTTTAGGTCGCGGCTACACCTTC	CASSLGRGYTF
TRBV19	TRBJ2-7	-	TRBD2	TGTGCCAGTAGTACTTCATGGGACTACTACGAGCAGTACTTC	CASSTSWDYYEQYF
TRBV14	TRBJ2-7	once	-	TGTGCCAGCAGCCGGCCCGGCGGGACCTCCTACGAGCAGTACTTC	CASSRPGGTSYEQYF
TRBV11-2	TRBJ2-3	-	-	TGTGCCAGCAGCCCCAGGGACCACACAGATACGCAGTATTTT	CASSPRDHTDTQYF
TRBV11-1	TRBJ2-4	-	TRBD2	TGTGCCAGCTCCAAGAAGGGGTTCGGTAGCGGGGATCTCCAAAACATTCAGTACTTC	CASSKKGFGSGDLQNIQYF
TRBV2	TRBJ1-6	-	-	TGTGCCAGCAGTGAAGGGTCAGGGTATCATAATTCACCCCTCCACTTT	CASSEGSGYHNSPLHF
TRBV7-9	TRBJ2-1	-	-	TGTGCCAGCAGCTTTACTCACCGGAATGAGCAGTTCTTC	CASSFTHRNEQFF
TRBV13	TRBJ2-2	-	-	TGTGCCAGCAGCCTACGGAGAACCGGGGAGCTGTTTTTT	CASSLRRTGELFF
TRBV27	TRBJ2-3	-	TRBD1	TGTGCCAGCACTAACCGGGACAGCCGCACAGATACGCAGTATTTT	CASTNRDSRTDTQYF
TRBV28	TRBJ1-2	-	-	TGTGCCAGCAGTTTCAGTACGGTGTATGGCTACACCTTC	CASSFSTVYGYTF
TRBV7-6	TRBJ1-1	-	-	TGTGCCAGCAGCTTAGATCAGCGGGCTGAAGCTTTCTTT	CASSLDQRAEAFF
TRBV10-3	TRBJ2-3	-	TRBD1	TGTGCCATCAGCACCGGGACAGGGAACACAGATACGCAGTATTTT	CAISTGTGNTDTQYF
TRBV6-6	TRBJ2-2	-	-	TGTGCCAGCAGTTACTTAGGGGAGGTAAACACCGGGGAGCTGTTTTTT	CASSYLGEVNTGELFF
TRBV27	TRBJ2-4	-	TRBD2	TGTGCCAGCCGGGACGGGGGGGCCTCGGCCAAAAACATTCAGTACTTC	CASRDGGASAKNIQYF
TRBV5-4	TRBJ2-2	-	TRBD1	TGTGCCAGCAGCCTAGACAGGGGGCGAGCCGGGGAGCTGTTTTTT	CASSLDRGRAGELFF
TRBV7-3	TRBJ2-3	-	TRBD1	TGTGCCAGCAGCTCGAGACAGGGCCGGAAAGATACGCAGTATTTT	CASSSRQGRKDTQYF
TRBV5-1	TRBJ2-2	-	TRBD2	TGCGCCAGCACTAGCGGGAACACCGGGGAGCTGTTTTTT	CASTSGNTGELFF
TRBV7-2	TRBJ2-3	-	TRBD2	TGTGCCAGCAAAAAGCGGGGGGAAGGAGATACGCAGTATTTT	CASKKRGEGDTQYF
TRBV11-3	TRBJ1-1	-	TRBD1	TGTGCCAGCAGCTTCAGGGGGCTTAACACTGAAGCTTTCTTT	CASSFRGLNTEAFF
TRBV29-1	TRBJ1-1	-	-	TGCAGCGTTGAAGGGTACGGGGGCCTCACTGAAGCTTTCTTT	CSVEGYGGLTEAFF
TRBV5-6	TRBJ2-3	-	TRBD2	TGTGCCAGCAGCTTTGAACTAGCGCTACCCACAGATACGCAGTATTTT	CASSFELALPTDTQYF
TRBV4-2	TRBJ1-3	-	TRBD1	TGTGCCAGCAGCCAGGCTCAGGGGGGACATGGAAACACCATATATTTT	CASSQAQGGHGNTIYF
TRBV7-2	TRBJ1-5	-	-	TGTGCCAGCAGCCCCGATTTCGGTCAGCCCCAGCATTTT	CASSPDFGQPQHF
TRBV5-1	TRBJ2-7	-	-	TGCGCCAGCAGCTTCGCGGCCTTTTACTACGAGCAGTACTTC	CASSFAAFYYEQYF